This T cell receptor beta chain is from a study of blood T cell repertoires in COVID-19. Clones were read by immunoSEQ multiplex PCR, and TCRdb kept only the in-frame ones, dropping some. The sample lists about 220,000 clones, around 83% occurring once. The receptor was derived from a woman aged 70-85 years with COVID-19, enrolled during active disease. The sample was peripheral blood.

For the CDR3, the DNA is TGTGCCAGCAGCATTGACAGTGGGACCGGGGAGCTGTTTTTT. As protein: CASSIDSGTGELFF. This chain links TRBV7-2 with TRBJ2-2; a weak D match, TRBD1 (5 bases). Germline CDR1 SGHTA, CDR2 FQGNSA. This CDR3 spans 14 amino acids. Trimming pared 5 bases from V and 5 bases from J, leaving 12 bases between.